The following is a TCR beta chain sequence with its context. The table lists this clone with a few counts. This clone's antigen is unknown. Gene names and germline sequences here are all drawn from mouse data. The read comes to an end 4 residues before the CDR3 does, leaving the germline J gene to fill in the end. The library relied on the immunoSEQ multiplex PCR assay. To provide template for TCR sequencing, every sample had RNA extracted and reverse transcribed into cDNA. First-strand cDNA was synthesized with SuperScript III using a 2:1 mix of oligo-dT and random hexamers. A synthetic immune receptor repertoire was used to measure amplification bias, and any remaining bias was corrected computationally. Sequencing of the libraries was done on Illumina HiSeq with 60 bp reads that cover the CDR3, reading from J toward V. The study's own analysis went as follows. Raw reads were preprocessed for error removal, and CDR3 was defined according to IMGT conventions as running from the conserved cysteine to phenylalanine. Clonality was calculated as 1 minus Shannon entropy normalized by log2 of the number of productive unique TCRs. Scalp TCRbeta sequences were cross-referenced with sorted blood CD4 and CD8 repertoires so that the CD4 or CD8 identity of scalp clones could be inferred. TCRdb took over this immuneACCESS table, retaining in-frame rearrangements with V and J assigned. Such tables are incomplete; in checked studies, under half of the missing clones stem from an unresolved V gene, and the remainder is unexplained. D and trimming come from the DNA, and the V and J calls and clone size come from that table. This sample is represented by 290,000 or so clones, with no singletons among them. Clones ranked in the top ten supply about 1.1% of the sample.

These data come from a study of CD8+ T cells in alopecia areata (dated by TCRdb to 2017 to 2018). Background for the entire study: Female C3H/HeJ recipients, about 7-11 weeks old, were grafted with skin from C3H/HeJ donors with spontaneous alopecia (roughly 6-12 months old). In humans, TCRbeta sequencing was performed on scalp tissue and on sorted CD4+ and CD8+ peripheral blood T cells from healthy controls and from patients with patchy or totalis/universalis alopecia areata. Scalp clonality was compared among normal scalp (n=4), patchy alopecia areata scalp (n=8), and alopecia totalis/universalis scalp (n=8). In both human patients and the C3H/HeJ mouse model, the study applied high-throughput TCRbeta sequencing to look at T cell clonal expansion in alopecia areata. RNA came from the PAXgene miRNA kit for fixed scalp, the miRNeasy kit for PBMCs, and the RNeasy kit for mouse skin. Amplification of TCRbeta CDR3 regions was done by immunoSEQ multiplex PCR using 35 Vbeta forward primers and 13 Jbeta reverse primers.

V trim: 4 bases; J trim: 0 bases; unmatched bases: 2. CDR1 NNHDY and CDR2 SYVADS are derived from the germline V gene. The CDR3 has 14 amino acids, counting the end cysteine and phenylalanine. Part of the CDR3 DNA is given, 30 bases translated from base 1. Overall results and qualifications from the work: Compared with normal scalp, lesional scalp had higher clonality and more expanded CD8+ clones, particularly in alopecia totalis/universalis, a pattern that suggests antigenic drive. Resident alphabeta T cells in normal human skin are also sequenced, complicating scalp TCR repertoire analysis, unlike mouse skin dominated by gammadelta T cells. TCR sequences shared between patients were less clear than in mice, possibly partly because of HLA diversity in the patient population.

Cells from mouse cutaneous lymph nodes were pooled, stained for CD4, CD8alpha, NKG2D, NKG2ACE and other markers, and then sorted on a BD Influx. The rearranged chain carries TRBV13-3 and TRBJ2-7; 9 central nucleotides agree with TRBD1. The sample comprised CD4+ T cells sorted from a lymph node. The clonotype originates from a C3H/HeJ mouse with alopecia areata. The MHC haplotype that this mouse strain carries is H2-k. The sequenced part of the CDR3 DNA is TGTGCCAGCAGTAAGGGACAGGGCTCCTAT. Translation gives CASSKGQGSY. The whole CDR3 protein reads CASSKGQGSYEQYF.